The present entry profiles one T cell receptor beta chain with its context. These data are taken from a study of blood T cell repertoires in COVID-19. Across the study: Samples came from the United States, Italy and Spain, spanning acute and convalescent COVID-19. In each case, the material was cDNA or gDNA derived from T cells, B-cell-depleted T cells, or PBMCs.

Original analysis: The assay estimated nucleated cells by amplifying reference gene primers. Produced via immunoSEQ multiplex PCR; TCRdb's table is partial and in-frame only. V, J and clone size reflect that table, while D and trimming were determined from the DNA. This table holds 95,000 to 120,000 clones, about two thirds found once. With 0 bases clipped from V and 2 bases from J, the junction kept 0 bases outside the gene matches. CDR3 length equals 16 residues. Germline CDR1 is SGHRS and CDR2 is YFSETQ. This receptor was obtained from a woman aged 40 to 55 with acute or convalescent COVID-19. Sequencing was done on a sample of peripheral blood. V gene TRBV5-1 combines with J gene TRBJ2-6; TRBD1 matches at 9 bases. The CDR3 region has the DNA TGCGCCAGCAGCTTGGACAGGGGGCCTGGGGCCAACGTCCTGACTTTC. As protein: CASSLDRGPGANVLTF.